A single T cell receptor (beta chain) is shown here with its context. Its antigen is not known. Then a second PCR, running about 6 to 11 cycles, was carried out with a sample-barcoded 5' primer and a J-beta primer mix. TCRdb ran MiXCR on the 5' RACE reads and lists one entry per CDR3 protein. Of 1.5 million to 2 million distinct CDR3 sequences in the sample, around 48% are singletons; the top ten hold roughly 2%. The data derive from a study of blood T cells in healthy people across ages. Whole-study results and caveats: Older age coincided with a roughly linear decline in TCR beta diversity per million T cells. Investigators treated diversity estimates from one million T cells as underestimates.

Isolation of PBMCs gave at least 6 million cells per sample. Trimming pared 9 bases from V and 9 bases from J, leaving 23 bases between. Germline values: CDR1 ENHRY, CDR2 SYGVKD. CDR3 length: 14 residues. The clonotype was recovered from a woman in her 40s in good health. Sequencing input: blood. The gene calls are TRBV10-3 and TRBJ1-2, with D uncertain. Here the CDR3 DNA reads TGTGCCATACACGGTCGAGGTCTGGATGCTAGCTACACCTTC. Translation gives CAIHGRGLDASYTF.